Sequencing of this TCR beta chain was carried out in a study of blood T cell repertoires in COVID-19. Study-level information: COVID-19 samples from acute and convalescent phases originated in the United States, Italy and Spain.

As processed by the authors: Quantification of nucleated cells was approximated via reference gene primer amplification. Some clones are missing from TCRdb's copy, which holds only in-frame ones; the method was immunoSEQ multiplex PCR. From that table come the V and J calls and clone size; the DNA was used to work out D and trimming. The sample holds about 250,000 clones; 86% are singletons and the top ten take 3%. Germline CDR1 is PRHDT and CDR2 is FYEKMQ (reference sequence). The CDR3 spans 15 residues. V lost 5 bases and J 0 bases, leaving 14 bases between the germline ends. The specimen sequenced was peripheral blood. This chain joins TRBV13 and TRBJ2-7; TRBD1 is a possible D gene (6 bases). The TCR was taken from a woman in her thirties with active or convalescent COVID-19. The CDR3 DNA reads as TGTGCCAGCAGCCCCGGACAGAGTAGCTCCTACGAGCAGTACTTC. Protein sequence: CASSPGQSSSYEQYF.